The TCR beta chain described here comes from a study of shared clonotypes between healthy human individuals. Study-level results: Sequencing depth was predicted to influence how clonotypes are shared among donors. Sampling covered blood only; tissue repertoires likely differ.

The CDR3 sequence is 18 residues long. The ends lost 3 bases at V and 7 bases at J; junction bases unmatched: 15. CDR1 and CDR2 (germline): ENHRY, SYGVKD. The method was immunoSEQ multiplex PCR; TCRdb's version includes in-frame clones alone and lacks a portion of them. The sample lists about 520,000 clones; around 73% were seen once. This clone has a handful of counts. What it binds is not known. What was sequenced was PBMCs. The V and J genes are TRBV10-3 and TRBJ2-2; TRBD2 agrees at 9 bases. This receptor was identified in a woman aged 40 to 55 in good health. Some clones in this sample may be carry-over from other donors' samples. CDR3 sequence reads: CAISEGGRASGNRGELFF. As DNA, the CDR3 is TGTGCCATCAGTGAAGGGGGGCGGGCTAGCGGGAATCGCGGGGAGCTGTTTTTT.